A single sample is the source of the 13 T cell receptor beta chains below, sequenced in a study of T cells after yellow fever vaccination. TCRdb passed the 5' RACE reads through MiXCR, listing each CDR3 protein once. The sample records just under 600,000 distinct CDR3 sequences, about 14% being singletons. The sample was PBMCs, taken on the day of the yellow fever booster vaccination. These receptors originate from a man aged 30 to 39 who received the YFV17D yellow fever vaccine.

This clonotype was observed a handful of times. The gene calls are TRBV6-1 and TRBJ2-1, with 9 bases fitting TRBD2. The CDR3 sequence is 16 residues long. The trim removed 5 bases at V and 2 bases at J, leaving 7 bases unmatched. The germline gives CDR1 MNHNS, CDR2 SASEGT. The CDR3 here is CASSMTSGEPYNEQFF. The CDR3 region has the DNA TGTGCCAGCAGTATGACTAGCGGTGAACCCTACAATGAGCAGTTCTTC.

This clonotype came up a few times. The chain has TRBV5-1 and TRBJ2-7; D unclear. This CDR3 has 16 amino acids. V was pared by 7 bases and J by 2 bases, with 22 bases between. Per the germline V gene, CDR1 is SGHRS and CDR2 is YFSETQ. The CDR3 is CASRLWVGNSAYEQYF. In DNA form, the CDR3 reads TGCGCCAGCCGGCTGTGGGTAGGGAATTCAGCCTACGAGCAGTACTTC.

This chain uses TRBV20-1 with TRBJ2-7; D may be TRBD1 (6 bases). V was pared by 6 bases and J by 4 bases, with 19 bases between. The CDR3 sequence is 14 residues long. The germline CDR1 and CDR2 sequences are DFQATT and SNEGSKA (reference sequence). This CDR3 reads CSARTTGSLYEQYF. The CDR3, as DNA: TGCAGTGCCAGAACCACAGGGTCCCTTTACGAGCAGTACTTC.

The genes are TRBV20-1 and TRBJ2-3, with 8 bases aligning to TRBD2. The V gene end was trimmed by 4 bases and the J gene end by 3 bases; junction bases not matched to a gene: 9. CDR3 length: 15 residues. Germline CDR1 and CDR2: DFQATT and SNEGSKA (reference sequence). This chain's CDR3 is CSAKTNGRATDTQYF. In nucleotides, the CDR3 is TGCAGTGCTAAAACAAACGGGAGGGCGACAGATACGCAGTATTTT.

The chain carries TRBV12-3 or TRBV12-4 and TRBJ2-3; D remains unclear. Between the trimmed V and J ends, which lost 7 bases and 7 bases, there was a span of 9 bases. CDR3 length: 11 amino acids. CDR3 nucleotides: TGTGCCAGCACCCTTACCTATACGCAGTATTTT. Translating it yields CASTLTYTQYF.

This chain connects TRBV5-1 to TRBJ1-2, with no clear D. The CDR3 spans 14 residues. V lost 7 bases and J lost 4, with 17 bases in between. The germline CDR1 and CDR2 sequences are SGHRS and YFSETQ. The DNA of the CDR3 is TGCGCCAGCGGCCCCTCCAGCATCCTCTATGGCTACACCTTC. It codes for CASGPSSILYGYTF. Variable domain in full (rest from reference TRBV5-1 and TRBJ1-2): KAGVTQTPRYLIKTRGQQVTLSCSPISGHRSVSWYQQTPGQGLQFLFEYFSETQRNKGNFPGRFSGRQFSNSRSEMNVSTLELGDSALYLCASGPSSILYGYTFGSGTRLTVV.

There are many counts of this clonotype. The V gene is TRBV6-5, the J gene TRBJ2-5, with D possibly matching TRBD2 (5 bases). The germline CDR1 and CDR2 sequences are MNHEY and SVGAGI. The CDR3 sequence is 15 residues long. Trimming pared 4 bases from V and 7 bases from J, leaving 19 bases between. CDR3 sequence reads: CASSSAREAFGTQYF. CDR3 DNA: TGTGCCAGCAGTTCAGCTCGGGAAGCCTTCGGGACCCAGTACTTC.

V and J are TRBV6-5 and TRBJ2-2; no clear D gene. This CDR3 contains 14 residues. Germline V gene lookup returns CDR1 MNHEY and CDR2 SVGAGI. Between the trimmed V and J ends, which lost 8 bases and 1 base, there was a span of 11 bases. As DNA, the CDR3 is TGTGCCAGCCGTACTCGTAGGAACACCGGGGAGCTGTTTTTT. It is translated as CASRTRRNTGELFF.

A few counts support this clonotype. The chain joins TRBV20-1 to TRBJ2-2; D gene unclear. Germline V gene lookup returns CDR1 DFQATT and CDR2 SNEGSKA (reference sequence). The CDR3 sequence is 12 residues long. With 3 bases removed from V and 4 bases from J, the gap between germline ends came to 6 bases. The CDR3 nucleotides are TGCAGTGCTAGGGCCCCCACCGGGGAGCTGTTTTTT. Protein sequence: CSARAPTGELFF.

The gene calls are TRBV6-5 and TRBJ2-1; TRBD2 aligns across 13 bases. With V trimmed by 4 bases and J by 9 bases, 9 bases remained unmatched. Germline CDR1 reads MNHEY; CDR2 reads SVGAGI. The CDR3 spans 16 residues. The DNA for the CDR3 is TGTGCCAGCAGTTCCAAGGGACTAGCGGGAAAGATTGAGCAGTTCTTC. Translated: CASSSKGLAGKIEQFF.

V and J are TRBV5-5 and TRBJ2-7; 7 positions match TRBD2. Trimming at V came to 4 bases and at J to 5 bases, leaving 9 bases not matched to a gene. This CDR3 contains 14 residues. CDR1 is SGHKS and CDR2 is YYEKEE in the germline V gene (reference sequence). CDR3 residues: CASSRAGVVNEQYF. The CDR3 coding sequence is TGTGCCAGCAGCCGGGCGGGAGTTGTCAACGAGCAGTACTTC.

The chain has TRBV27 and TRBJ2-2; D is unresolved. This CDR3 spans 15 amino acids. The germline gives CDR1 MNHEY, CDR2 SMNVEV (reference sequence). V was pared by 7 bases and J by 5 bases, with 17 bases between. Written as DNA, the CDR3 is TGTGCCAGCACCCTTAGTTCGGTCTCAACCGGGGAGCTGTTTTTT. Protein: CASTLSSVSTGELFF.

A few counts support this clonotype. The V and J genes are TRBV7-6 and TRBJ2-7; D is unresolved. This CDR3 is built from 13 residues. CDR1 and CDR2 from the germline V gene are SGHVS and FNYEAQ. Trimming removed 0 bases at V and 5 bases at J, with 8 bases between. CDR3 amino acids: CASSLAGVDEQYF. Here the CDR3 DNA reads TGTGCCAGCAGCTTAGCTGGGGTGGACGAGCAGTACTTC.